Each of the 29 T cell receptor beta chains below was sequenced from the same sample in a study of T-cell memory formation after mild COVID-19. One entry per CDR3 protein results from TCRdb running MiXCR on the 5' RACE reads. The data hold roughly 130,000 distinct CDR3 sequences, with over 15% observed a single time. Material for sequencing was PBMCs or a T cell subset sorted from them (not recorded which). These receptors were collected from a man younger than 30 who had mild COVID-19 (a few samples of this study predate the infection). Cell type and time point are not known.

The gene calls are TRBV10-3 and TRBJ1-2, with 9 nucleotides matching TRBD1. This CDR3 contains 16 residues. V lost 4 bases, J lost 4 bases, and 10 bases stayed unmatched. Germline lookup yields CDR1 ENHRY and CDR2 SYGVKD. The CDR3 nucleotides are TGTGCCATCAGTGGGCAGACAGGGGGAGCGTTCTATGGCTACACCTTC. Its protein product is CAISGQTGGAFYGYTF.

There are a few counts of this clonotype. The chain joins TRBV28 to TRBJ2-3; TRBD2 might be the D (6 bases). This CDR3 comprises 12 residues. The germline CDR1 and CDR2 sequences are MDHEN and SYDVKM. V dropped 6 bases and J dropped 8 bases, with 12 bases sitting between them. CDR3 amino acids: CASREGMGTQYF. CDR3 nucleotide sequence: TGTGCCAGCAGGGAGGGGATGGGTACGCAGTATTTT.

The chain employs TRBV3-1 and TRBJ1-4, with TRBD1 as a possible D gene (6 bases). The germline V gene has CDR1 LGHDT and CDR2 YNNKEL (reference sequence). The V gene lost 0 bases and the J gene lost 15 bases, with 14 bases spanning the gap. CDR3 length: 13 amino acids. As DNA, the CDR3 is TGTGCCAGCAGCCAAGACGGGGGCCACGGGATGTTTTTT. Protein product: CASSQDGGHGMFF.

This clonotype was seen a handful of times. The chain employs TRBV7-9 and TRBJ2-3; D may be TRBD1 or TRBD2 (5 bases each). Trimming left V 3 bases short and J 4 bases short, with 20 bases between. The CDR3 is 17 amino acids. Germline V lookup: CDR1 SEHNR, CDR2 FQNEAQ (reference sequence). CDR3 DNA sequence: TGTGCCAGCAGCTTTGGGACCCACCTCACTGGCCCAGATACGCAGTATTTT. It translates to CASSFGTHLTGPDTQYF.

The V call is TRBV5-7, the J call TRBJ1-1; the D is unclear. TRBV5-7 is assigned to the ORF class and has an uncertain function. This CDR3 has 10 residues. Trimming pared 2 bases from V and 8 bases from J, leaving 4 bases between. This CDR3 is CASSLKEAFF. CDR3 in DNA: TGTGCCAGCAGCTTAAAGGAAGCTTTCTTT.

V and J are TRBV11-2 and TRBJ2-2; the D gene is possibly TRBD2 (5 bases). CDR1 SGHAT and CDR2 FQNNGV come from the germline V gene. The CDR3 extends over 13 amino acids. V was pared by 0 bases and J by 7 bases, with 6 bases between. As DNA, the CDR3 is TGTGCCAGCAGCTTAGACCGGGGCGGGGAGCTGTTTTTT. Translating gives CASSLDRGGELFF.

This clonotype was observed a few times. CDR3 protein: CASSGTPATNEKLFF. Here the CDR3 DNA reads TGCGCCAGCAGTGGAACCCCAGCAACTAATGAAAAACTGTTTTTT. J is TRBJ1-4 and V is TRBV5-1; D not resolved. The germline CDR1 and CDR2 sequences are SGHRS and YFSETQ. The CDR3 loop spans 15 amino acids. V was shortened by 5 bases and J by 0 bases, with 11 bases between the two germline ends.

This clonotype was counted many times. The chain recombines TRBV10-2 with TRBJ2-5, with D tentatively TRBD2 (6 bases). CDR1 and CDR2 from the germline V gene are WSHSY and SAAADI. V lost 4 bases to trimming and J lost 4 bases, with 10 bases between them. The CDR3 is 13 amino acids. In DNA, the CDR3 is TGCGCCAGCAGTGGGGACTCGCGAGAGACCCAGTACTTC. Its translation: CASSGDSRETQYF.

The chain combines TRBV28 with TRBJ1-6, with D unresolved. V was trimmed by 4 bases and J by 7 bases, leaving 20 bases between them. The CDR3 has 17 amino acids. Germline CDR1 and CDR2: MDHEN and SYDVKM. CDR3 sequence: CASSSPGEDVGNSPLHF. CDR3 in DNA: TGTGCCAGCAGTTCCCCCGGCGAGGATGTAGGGAATTCACCCCTCCACTTT.

V is TRBV20-1 and J is TRBJ2-5; TRBD1 agrees at 10 bases. The CDR3 runs to 16 residues. CDR1 and CDR2 (germline): DFQATT, SNEGSKA (reference sequence). J gave up 5 bases and V 4 bases, and 13 bases lay outside the gene matches. CDR3 coding DNA: TGCAGTGCTAATTGGATGGGGACAGGGGTGCGGGAGACCCAGTACTTC. This gives the protein CSANWMGTGVRETQYF.

The chain links TRBV9 to TRBJ2-3; D possibly corresponds to TRBD2 (5 bases). The CDR3 is 12 amino acids. Germline lookup yields CDR1 SGDLS and CDR2 YYNGEE. V was shortened by 7 bases and J by 6 bases, with 12 bases between the two germline ends. This chain's CDR3 is CASASPSDTQYF. The CDR3 nucleotides read TGTGCCAGCGCCTCCCCTAGCGATACGCAGTATTTT.

This clonotype was detected only a few times. V is TRBV18 and J is TRBJ2-1; maybe TRBD2 (6 bases). V lost 4 bases and J 0 bases, leaving 10 bases between the germline ends. The CDR3 length is 15 residues. CDR1 is KGHSH and CDR2 is LQKENI in the germline V gene. The CDR3 coding sequence is TGTGCCAGCTCACGGGACTTGCGCTCCTACAATGAGCAGTTCTTC. This gives the protein CASSRDLRSYNEQFF.

The chain employs TRBV7-2 and TRBJ1-2; D might be TRBD1 (5 bases). This CDR3 is built from 14 residues. V was shortened by 1 base and J by 8 bases, with 14 bases between the two germline ends. The germline V gene encodes CDR1 SGHTA and CDR2 FQGNSA. Here the CDR3 reads CASSLDPQQGGYTF. For the CDR3, the DNA is TGTGCCAGCAGCTTAGACCCCCAGCAGGGCGGCTACACCTTC.

The chain has TRBV7-2 and TRBJ2-1; D is unclear. Germline V CDR1 and CDR2: SGHTA, FQGNSA. This CDR3 contains 12 residues. V was pared by 5 bases and J by 9 bases, with 11 bases between. CDR3 loop: CASSLPEIEQFF. DNA for the CDR3: TGTGCCAGCAGCCTGCCGGAGATTGAGCAGTTCTTC.

This clonotype was seen repeatedly, ten times or more. The genes are TRBV5-1 and TRBJ2-4; TRBD2 might be the D (5 bases). CDR1 SGHRS and CDR2 YFSETQ come from the germline V gene. The CDR3 sequence is 13 residues long. V lost 4 bases and J 6 bases, leaving 11 bases between the germline ends. The CDR3 region has the DNA TGCGCCAGCAGCGTACTAGGAGGAAACATTCAGTACTTC. Translation: CASSVLGGNIQYF.

This clonotype came up a few times. The V gene is TRBV4-1, the J gene TRBJ2-1; D remains unclear. This CDR3 is 12 amino acids long. Germline CDR1 MGHRA, CDR2 YSYEKL. The ends were cut back, 0 bases at V and 15 bases at J, with 12 bases in the middle. CDR3 sequence: CASSQELERPFF. Here the CDR3 DNA reads TGCGCCAGCAGCCAAGAATTGGAGCGCCCGTTCTTC.

This clonotype came up a few times. The V gene is TRBV9, the J gene TRBJ2-5; tentatively, D is TRBD1 (6 bases). This CDR3 is 15 amino acids long. Germline values: CDR1 SGDLS, CDR2 YYNGEE. V gave up 0 bases and J gave up 7 bases, with 16 bases separating them. CDR3 in amino acids: CASSVGTDKFATQYF. The CDR3 nucleotides are TGTGCCAGCAGCGTAGGGACAGATAAATTTGCGACCCAGTACTTC.

In this sample, this clonotype turned up a few times. V is TRBV5-1 and J is TRBJ2-3; 11 bases line up with TRBD2. The CDR3 consists of 16 residues. V trimming: 3 bases; J trimming: 1 base; junction bases outside the gene matches: 4. CDR1 is SGHRS and CDR2 is YFSETQ in the germline V gene. CDR3: CASSYRGLAGTDTQYF. The CDR3 coding sequence is TGCGCCAGCAGCTACAGGGGACTAGCGGGCACAGATACGCAGTATTTT.

This clonotype is termed medium-sized. CDR3 nucleotide sequence: TGTGCCAGCAGCTACTGGGCTTTACAAGAGACCCAGTACTTC. It encodes CASSYWALQETQYF. The chain combines TRBV7-9 with TRBJ2-5; D unresolved. Germline V CDR1 and CDR2: SEHNR, FQNEAQ (reference sequence). The CDR3 totals 14 residues. The V end lost 4 bases, the J end lost 2 bases, and 11 bases lay between the germline ends.

This clonotype showed up many times. V gene TRBV7-9 combines with J gene TRBJ2-3; no firm D call. The CDR3 runs to 12 residues. The germline V gene encodes CDR1 SEHNR and CDR2 FQNEAQ (reference sequence). Trimming stripped 2 bases from V and 4 bases from J, with 4 bases between. Written as DNA, the CDR3 is TGTGCCAGCAGCTTACCCGCAGATACGCAGTATTTT. It is translated as CASSLPADTQYF.

This clonotype has only a few counts. The rearrangement uses TRBV7-2 and TRBJ2-1, with D maybe TRBD2 (5 bases). Germline V lookup: CDR1 SGHTA, CDR2 FQGNSA. The CDR3 extends over 15 amino acids. With 6 bases removed from V and 5 bases from J, the gap between germline ends came to 17 bases. CDR3: CASSRELRMDNEQFF. In DNA, the CDR3 is TGTGCCAGCAGTAGGGAGCTGCGGATGGACAATGAGCAGTTCTTC.

This clonotype was observed at least ten times. The chain couples TRBV7-2 to TRBJ2-1; maybe TRBD2 (6 bases). CDR1 is SGHTA, CDR2 FQGNSA, per germline. Trimming pared 2 bases from V and 4 bases from J, leaving 12 bases between. The CDR3 is 15 amino acids. CDR3 sequence reads: CASSLNAGSYNEQFF. CDR3 DNA: TGTGCCAGCAGCTTAAACGCGGGGTCATACAATGAGCAGTTCTTC.

V is TRBV5-1 and J is TRBJ1-1; D call uncertain. CDR1 and CDR2 (germline): SGHRS, YFSETQ. The CDR3 consists of 12 residues. V was trimmed by 5 bases and J by 2 bases, leaving 7 bases between them. CDR3 coding DNA: TGCGCCAGCAGTAACCCAAACACTGAAGCTTTCTTT. Amino acid sequence: CASSNPNTEAFF.

In its sample, this clonotype was seen a few times. CDR3: CASTSSGADTQYF. In DNA form, the CDR3 reads TGTGCCAGCACTTCTAGCGGTGCAGATACGCAGTATTTT. The chain combines TRBV6-2 or TRBV6-3 with TRBJ2-3; 7 bases line up with TRBD2. CDR3 length: 13 residues. The V and J ends lost 7 bases and 4 bases, in that order; junction bases with no gene match: 5. Germline lookup yields CDR1 MNHEY and CDR2 SVGEGT.

This clonotype was observed a handful of times. The gene calls are TRBV11-1 and TRBJ2-7; TRBD1 agrees at 8 bases. This CDR3 region has 15 residues. Germline V gene sequence: CDR1 SGHAT, CDR2 FQDESV (reference sequence). The trim removed 5 bases at V and 5 bases at J, leaving 11 bases unmatched. The CDR3 DNA reads TGTGCCAGCAGCCTCCTGACAGGGGCCCCCCACGAGCAGTACTTC. Its translation: CASSLLTGAPHEQYF.

This clonotype was seen more than once but under ten times. V is TRBV6-5 and J is TRBJ2-7; TRBD1 matches at 7 bases. Germline CDR1 reads MNHEY; CDR2 reads SVGAGI. The CDR3 extends over 13 amino acids. V lost 6 bases and J lost 4; bases outside the gene matches: 6. CDR3 in DNA: TGTGCCAGCAGAACGGGACAGTGGTACGAGCAGTACTTC. This codes for CASRTGQWYEQYF.

The chain carries TRBV5-1 and TRBJ2-2; D is unclear. V was clipped by 1 base and J by 5 bases, with 9 bases between them. Looked up from germline, CDR1 is SGHRS and CDR2 is YFSETQ. The CDR3 is 14 residues long. The CDR3, as DNA: TGCGCCAGCAGCTTGAATGTCAGGACCGGGGAGCTGTTTTTT. Translating it yields CASSLNVRTGELFF.

This clonotype showed up just a few times. The gene calls are TRBV4-3 and TRBJ1-6; 9 bases are shared with TRBD1. The CDR3 loop spans 14 amino acids. Looked up from germline, CDR1 is LGHNA and CDR2 is YSLEER. V lost 4 bases to trimming and J lost 7 bases; unmatched junction nucleotides: 2. DNA of the CDR3: TGCGCCAGCAGCCGGGACAGGGTGAATTCACCCCTCCACTTT. It is translated as CASSRDRVNSPLHF.

This clonotype has more than one count but fewer than ten. The J gene is TRBJ2-7, the V gene TRBV7-8, with TRBD2 matching 8 bases. The CDR3 is 15 amino acids. Germline loops: CDR1 SGHVS, CDR2 FQNEAQ. Trimming took 3 bases from V and 4 from J; bases not matched to a gene: 8. The CDR3 bases are TGTGCCAGCAGCTTGCAGGCTCTAGCGGGTTACGAGCAGTACGTC. Protein sequence: CASSLQALAGYEQYV.